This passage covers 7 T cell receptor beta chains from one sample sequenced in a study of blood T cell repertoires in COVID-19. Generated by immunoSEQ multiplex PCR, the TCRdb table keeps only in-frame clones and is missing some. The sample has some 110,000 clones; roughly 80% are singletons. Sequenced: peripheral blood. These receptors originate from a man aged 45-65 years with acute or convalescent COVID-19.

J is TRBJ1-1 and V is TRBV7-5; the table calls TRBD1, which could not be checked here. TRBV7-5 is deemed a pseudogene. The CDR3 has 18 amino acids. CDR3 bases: TGTGCCAGAAGCCCACCTAATACAACCGGGACAGGGGACACTGAAGCTTTCTTT. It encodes CARSPPNTTGTGDTEAFF.

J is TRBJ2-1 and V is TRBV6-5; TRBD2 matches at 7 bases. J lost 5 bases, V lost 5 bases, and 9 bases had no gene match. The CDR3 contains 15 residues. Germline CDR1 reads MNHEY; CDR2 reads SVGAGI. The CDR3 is CASSTPTSRDNEQFF. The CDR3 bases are TGTGCCAGCAGTACACCGACTAGCCGAGACAATGAGCAGTTCTTC.

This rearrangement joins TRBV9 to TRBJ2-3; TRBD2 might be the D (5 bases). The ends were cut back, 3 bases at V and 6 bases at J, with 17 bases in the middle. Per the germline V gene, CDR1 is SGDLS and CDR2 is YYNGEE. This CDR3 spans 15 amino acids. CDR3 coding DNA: TGTGCCAGCAGCGCCCTAACGAATCGAGGGGATACGCAGTATTTT. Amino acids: CASSALTNRGDTQYF.

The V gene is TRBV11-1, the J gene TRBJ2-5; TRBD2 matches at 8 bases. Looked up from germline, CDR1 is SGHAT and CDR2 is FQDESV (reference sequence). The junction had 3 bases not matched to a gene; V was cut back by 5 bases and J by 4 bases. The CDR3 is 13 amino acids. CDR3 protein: CASSLTSAETQYF. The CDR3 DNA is TGTGCCAGCAGCCTGACTAGCGCAGAGACCCAGTACTTC.

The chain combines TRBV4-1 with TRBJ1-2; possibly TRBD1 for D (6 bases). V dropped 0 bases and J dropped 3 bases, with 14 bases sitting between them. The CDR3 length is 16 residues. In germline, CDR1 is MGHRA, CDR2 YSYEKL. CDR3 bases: TGCGCCAGCAGCCAAGATCAGGCAGGGGCTGACTATGGCTACACCTTC. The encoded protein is CASSQDQAGADYGYTF.

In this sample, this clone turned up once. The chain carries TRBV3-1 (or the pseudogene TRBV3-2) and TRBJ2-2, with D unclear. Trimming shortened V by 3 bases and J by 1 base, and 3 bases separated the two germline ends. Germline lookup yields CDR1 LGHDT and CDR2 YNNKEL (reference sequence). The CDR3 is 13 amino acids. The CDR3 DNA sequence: TGTGCCAGCAGCCATCAGAACACCGGGGAGCTGTTTTTT. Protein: CASSHQNTGELFF.

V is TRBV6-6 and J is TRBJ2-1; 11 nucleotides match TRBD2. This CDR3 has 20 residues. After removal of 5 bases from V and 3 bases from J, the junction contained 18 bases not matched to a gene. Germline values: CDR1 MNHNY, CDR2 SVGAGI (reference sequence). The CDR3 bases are TGTGCCAGCAGTCCTAAACCCCCCTCTCTAGCGGGGGGCCACTACAATGAGCAGTTCTTC. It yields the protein CASSPKPPSLAGGHYNEQFF.